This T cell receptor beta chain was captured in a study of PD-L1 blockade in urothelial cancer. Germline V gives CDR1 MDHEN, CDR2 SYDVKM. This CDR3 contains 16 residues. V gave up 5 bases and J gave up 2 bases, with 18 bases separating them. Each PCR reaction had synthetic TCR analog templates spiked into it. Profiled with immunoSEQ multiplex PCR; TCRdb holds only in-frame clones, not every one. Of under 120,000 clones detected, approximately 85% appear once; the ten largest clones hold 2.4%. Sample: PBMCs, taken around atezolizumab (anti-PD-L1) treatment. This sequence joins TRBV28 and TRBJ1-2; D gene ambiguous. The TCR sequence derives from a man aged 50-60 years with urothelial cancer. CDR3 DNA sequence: TGTGCCAGCAGTCAACTTGGCCCCGAGGCAAACTATGGCTACACCTTC. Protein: CASSQLGPEANYGYTF.